These 31 T cell receptor beta chains originate from one sample sequenced in a study of PD-1 blockade in mismatch repair-deficient tumors. TCRdb keeps only in-frame clones here, not all; method: immunoSEQ multiplex PCR. This repertoire shows approximately 37,000 clones, about 85% found once; its top ten account for approximately 3.5%. Specimen: peripheral blood, collected roughly 76 weeks after starting pembrolizumab. The source is an adult with mismatch repair-deficient cancer.

The chain combines TRBV14 with TRBJ2-3; D is perhaps TRBD1 (6 bases). Germline-derived CDR1 and CDR2 are SGHDN and FVKESK. The CDR3 runs to 13 residues. The V end was cut by 4 bases, the J end by 5 bases, with 10 bases between. The CDR3 is CASSLSRGDTQYF. CDR3 coding DNA: TGTGCCAGCAGCCTTTCCAGGGGAGATACGCAGTATTTT.

The CDR3 nucleotides read TGTGCCAGCAGCCCCGGGGTGGGGAGCACAGATACGCAGTATTTT. It is translated as CASSPGVGSTDTQYF. V is TRBV7-8 and J is TRBJ2-3; D may be TRBD2 (5 bases). V was shortened by 5 bases and J by 0 bases, with 12 bases between the two germline ends. Looked up from germline, CDR1 is SGHVS and CDR2 is FQNEAQ. The CDR3 spans 15 residues.

The V call is TRBV29-1, the J call TRBJ2-7; D remains ambiguous. The CDR3 covers 10 residues. Germline assignment: CDR1 SQVTM and CDR2 ANQGSEA. Trimming shortened V by 4 bases and J by 5 bases, and 6 bases separated the two germline ends. DNA of the CDR3: TGCAGCGTTGTGGGCCACGAGCAGTACTTC. It is translated as CSVVGHEQYF.

This chain links TRBV6-5 with TRBJ2-7; D gene unclear. Trimming removed 5 bases from V and 0 bases from J, with 14 bases in between. CDR1 is MNHEY and CDR2 is SVGAGI in the germline V gene. The CDR3 extends over 15 amino acids. The CDR3 region has the DNA TGTGCCAGCAGTGCCGACCACCAGATCTCCTACGAGCAGTACTTC. This sequence encodes CASSADHQISYEQYF.

This clone was detected once. One end of the junction does not line up with germline, which may come from a read error. The rearrangement uses TRBV13 and TRBJ2-7; 10 bases fit TRBD2. CDR1 and CDR2 from the germline V gene are PRHDT and FYEKMQ (reference sequence). This CDR3 region has 12 residues. CDR3 DNA: TGTGCCAGCAGCGGACACGGGACTAGCGTAGACTTC. Translated: CASSGHGTSVDF.

CDR3 sequence: CASSWMGENTEAFF. DNA for the CDR3: TGTGCCAGCAGCTGGATGGGAGAGAACACTGAAGCTTTCTTT. V is TRBV5-6 and J is TRBJ1-1; D not resolved. The germline V gene has CDR1 SGHDT and CDR2 YYEEEE. V lost 3 bases to trimming and J lost 1 base, with 10 bases between them. The CDR3 loop spans 14 amino acids.

The chain links TRBV11-3 to TRBJ2-3; D might be TRBD2 (6 bases). CDR1 SGHNT and CDR2 YENEEA come from the germline V gene. The CDR3 contains 14 residues. With 6 bases removed from V and 3 bases from J, the gap between germline ends came to 13 bases. CDR3 sequence (DNA): TGTGCCAGCAGTTTTGAAGGGAGGACAGATACGCAGTATTTT. Protein product: CASSFEGRTDTQYF.

This sequence joins TRBV7-9 and TRBJ2-1; 13 bases line up with TRBD2. Germline V gives CDR1 SEHNR, CDR2 FQNEAQ (reference sequence). The CDR3 extends over 18 amino acids. V trimming: 0 bases; J trimming: 4 bases; junction bases outside the gene matches: 6. The CDR3 DNA follows: TGTGCCAGCAGCTTAGCCGAACTAGCGGGAGGGATATACAATGAGCAGTTCTTC. It yields the protein CASSLAELAGGIYNEQFF.

V usage is TRBV6-1 and J usage is TRBJ1-1; D unclear. This CDR3 region has 13 residues. Germline V gene sequence: CDR1 MNHNS, CDR2 SASEGT. Trimming removed 4 bases from V and 1 base from J, with 7 bases in between. CDR3 DNA sequence: TGTGCCAGCAGTGGACAACAGAACACTGAAGCTTTCTTT. It yields the protein CASSGQQNTEAFF.

Written as DNA, the CDR3 is TGTGCCAGCAGTTTTGGTGTTCTCTACGAGCAGTACTTC. Translating gives CASSFGVLYEQYF. V is TRBV27 and J is TRBJ2-7; no firm D call. The CDR3 loop spans 13 amino acids. V was clipped by 3 bases and J by 3 bases, with 9 bases between them. Looked up from germline, CDR1 is MNHEY and CDR2 is SMNVEV (reference sequence).

A remark on this clone: The junction departs from the called germline gene at one end, perhaps through a read error. This chain uses TRBV15 with TRBJ2-1, with D perhaps matching TRBD2 (6 bases). The CDR3 sequence is 13 residues long. Germline V lookup: CDR1 LNHNV, CDR2 YYDKDF (reference sequence). CDR3 residues: CATSRDDRRAFVF. CDR3 in DNA: TGTGCCACCAGCAGAGATGATCGGAGGGCCTTCGTCTTC.

The chain is built from TRBV7-9 and TRBJ2-3; no clear D. The V gene's germline CDR1 is SEHNR and CDR2 FQNEAQ (reference sequence). The CDR3 sequence is 15 residues long. The ends were cut back, 3 bases at V and 4 bases at J, with 14 bases in the middle. The CDR3 reads CASSFSSGGSDTQYF. In DNA form, the CDR3 reads TGTGCCAGCAGCTTTTCATCCGGTGGGTCAGATACGCAGTATTTT.

This clone occurred a few times. This rearrangement joins TRBV28 to TRBJ1-2, with a possible D match to TRBD1 (6 bases). Trimming removed 7 bases from V and 4 bases from J, with 13 bases in between. This CDR3 region has 13 residues. The germline gives CDR1 MDHEN, CDR2 SYDVKM. DNA for the CDR3: TGTGCCAGCACAGGGGCCGGTTTCTATGGCTACACCTTC. Its protein product is CASTGAGFYGYTF.

V and J are TRBV19 and TRBJ1-5, with D unclear. The CDR3 sequence is 15 residues long. V was cut by 7 bases and J by 2 bases, with 15 bases left in between. Germline V gene sequence: CDR1 LNHDA, CDR2 SQIVND (reference sequence). The CDR3 coding sequence is TGTGCCAGTAAGAACACCCTGAGGGGCAATCAGCCCCAGCATTTT. Translation: CASKNTLRGNQPQHF.

This chain uses TRBV28 with TRBJ1-2; a weak D match, TRBD1 (6 bases). Germline V gene data show CDR1 as MDHEN and CDR2 as SYDVKM. V lost 5 bases, J lost 5 bases, and 15 bases lay in between. CDR3 length: 14 residues. The CDR3 sequence: CASSRPRGGYGYTF. CDR3 DNA sequence: TGTGCCAGCAGTCGTCCCAGGGGAGGGTATGGCTACACCTTC.

The chain is built from TRBV18 and TRBJ2-3; D unclear. With 3 bases removed from V and 3 bases from J, the gap between germline ends came to 10 bases. Germline V CDR1 and CDR2: KGHSH, LQKENI. This CDR3 has 14 amino acids. The CDR3 here is CASSPNVKTDTQYF. Here the CDR3 DNA reads TGTGCCAGCTCACCGAACGTGAAGACAGATACGCAGTATTTT.

In its sample, this clone ranks as medium-sized. The chain employs TRBV7-3 and TRBJ1-1, with 9 bases identical to TRBD1. V shed 1 base, J shed 12 bases, and the junction held 6 bases outside the gene matches. CDR3 size: 13 residues. CDR1 and CDR2 (germline): SGHTA, FQGTGA. CDR3 region: CASSLMGQGRPFF. Here the CDR3 DNA reads TGTGCCAGCAGCTTAATGGGACAGGGTCGGCCTTTCTTT. The full variable domain, its missing parts supplied by reference TRBV7-3 and TRBJ1-1, is GAGVSQTPSNKVTEKGKYVELRCDPISGHTALYWYRQSLGQGPEFLIYFQGTGAADDSGLPNDRFFAVRPEGSVSTLKIQRTERGDSAVYLCASSLMGQGRPFFGQGTRLTVV.

V is TRBV28 and J is TRBJ2-3, with D maybe TRBD1 (5 bases). The V end lost 1 base, the J end lost 4 bases, and 12 bases lay between the germline ends. Germline values: CDR1 MDHEN, CDR2 SYDVKM. The CDR3 spans 15 residues. The CDR3 loop is CASSLYQGFADTQYF. The DNA of the CDR3 is TGTGCCAGCAGTTTATACCAGGGATTCGCAGATACGCAGTATTTT.

To note about this clone: One end of the junction fails to match germline, which may point to a read error. V gene TRBV7-7 combines with J gene TRBJ2-7; 12 nucleotides align to TRBD1. The CDR3 is made up of 15 amino acids. The V gene's germline CDR1 is SSHAT and CDR2 FNYEAQ (reference sequence). CDR3 coding DNA: TGTGCTAGCAGTCCCGGGGGACAGGGGGCAGGCGAGCAGTACTTC. Amino acid sequence: CASSPGGQGAGEQYF.

The chain combines TRBV10-3 with TRBJ1-5, with 8 bases fitting TRBD1. Per germline, CDR1 ENHRY and CDR2 SYGVKD. The CDR3 contains 15 residues. V dropped 3 bases and J dropped 4; count of bases not matched to a gene: 5. CDR3 sequence reads: CAISDPDRGNQPQHF. For the CDR3, the DNA is TGTGCCATCAGTGACCCTGACAGGGGTAATCAGCCCCAGCATTTT.

The chain joins TRBV11-2 to TRBJ2-1; no firm D call. The germline V gene has CDR1 SGHAT and CDR2 FQNNGV. Trimming stripped 1 base from V and 3 bases from J, with 10 bases between. This CDR3 region has 15 residues. The CDR3 here is CASSLGTSSYNEQFF. The CDR3 DNA follows: TGTGCCAGCAGCTTAGGGACCTCTAGCTACAATGAGCAGTTCTTC. Variable domain in full (rest from reference TRBV11-2 and TRBJ2-1): EAGVAQSPRYKIIEKRQSVAFWCNPISGHATLYWYQQILGQGPKLLIQFQNNGVVDDSQLPKDRFSAERLKGVDSTLKIQPAKLEDSAVYLCASSLGTSSYNEQFFGPGTRLTVL.

This chain links TRBV7-9 with TRBJ2-4; a possible D gene is TRBD1 (6 bases). The CDR3 is 18 amino acids. The germline gives CDR1 SEHNR, CDR2 FQNEAQ (reference sequence). V was clipped by 2 bases and J by 0 bases, with 17 bases between them. This chain's CDR3 is CASSLLPGHTLAKNIQYF. CDR3 nucleotide sequence: TGTGCCAGCAGCTTACTTCCGGGACACACTCTAGCCAAAAACATTCAGTACTTC. Using reference TRBV7-9 and TRBJ2-4 for the parts outside the CDR3, the full variable domain is DTGVSQNPRHKITKRGQNVTFRCDPISEHNRLYWYRQTLGQGPEFLTYFQNEAQLEKSRLLSDRFSAERPKGSFSTLEIQRTEQGDSAMYLCASSLLPGHTLAKNIQYFGAGTRLSVL.

The chain uses TRBV11-2 and TRBJ2-3, with D uncertain. Germline V gene lookup returns CDR1 SGHAT and CDR2 FQNNGV. The CDR3 has 15 amino acids. V lost 0 bases, J lost 6 bases, and 13 bases lay in between. CDR3 loop: CASSLDGLDGDTQYF. The CDR3 DNA follows: TGTGCCAGCAGCTTAGATGGGTTGGATGGGGATACGCAGTATTTT.

The V and J genes are TRBV27 and TRBJ2-7; 10 bases align to TRBD1. Germline CDR1 is MNHEY and CDR2 is SMNVEV (reference sequence). The CDR3 extends over 15 amino acids. The J segment lost 2 bases and the V segment lost 3 bases, leaving 4 bases of the junction unmatched. The CDR3 bases are TGTGCCAGCAGTTTTGGGACAGGGGCCCCCTACGAGCAGTACTTC. Amino acid sequence: CASSFGTGAPYEQYF.

The chain's CDR3 is CASSTRQGSDTQYF. CDR3 DNA sequence: TGCGCCAGCAGCACCCGACAGGGCTCAGATACGCAGTATTTT. V gene TRBV5-1 combines with J gene TRBJ2-3, with 7 bases identical to TRBD1. The CDR3 contains 14 residues. Germline trimming cut 4 bases from V and 4 bases from J; bases unmatched to any gene: 6. Looked up from germline, CDR1 is SGHRS and CDR2 is YFSETQ.

The genes are TRBV6-5 and TRBJ2-7; perhaps TRBD1 as D (6 bases). Trimming stripped 6 bases from V and 4 bases from J, with 16 bases between. This CDR3 comprises 14 residues. Germline CDR1 MNHEY, CDR2 SVGAGI. Written as DNA, the CDR3 is TGTGCCAGCAGCGAACAAATCCAGGGGTACGAGCAGTACTTC. Protein: CASSEQIQGYEQYF.

The chain joins TRBV19 to TRBJ1-1, with D tentatively TRBD1 (5 bases). Germline CDR1 is LNHDA and CDR2 is SQIVND (reference sequence). V lost 10 bases and J lost 1, with 22 bases in between. The CDR3 has 16 amino acids. Here the CDR3 DNA reads TGTGCCATAAGGGGAGGGTGGGTGGTAGGGAACACTGAAGCTTTCTTT. The encoded protein is CAIRGGWVVGNTEAFF.

The genes are TRBV7-3 and TRBJ2-2; 11 bases are a match to TRBD2. CDR3 length: 15 amino acids. In germline, CDR1 is SGHTA, CDR2 FQGTGA. After removal of 8 bases from V and 4 bases from J, the junction contained 6 bases not matched to a gene. CDR3 nucleotides: TGTGCCAGCGGACTAGCGGGTGCCTTCACCGGGGAGCTGTTTTTT. This codes for CASGLAGAFTGELFF.

The chain employs TRBV6-5 and TRBJ2-7; unclear D gene. The germline V and J ends were trimmed by 0 bases and 3 bases, with 9 bases remaining between them. From germline, CDR1 is MNHEY and CDR2 SVGAGI. This CDR3 has 14 residues. The CDR3, as DNA: TGTGCCAGCAGTTACTCGTTTCGGTTCTACGAGCAGTACTTC. Its translation is CASSYSFRFYEQYF.

The rearrangement uses TRBV18 and TRBJ2-7; no clear D gene. Between the trimmed V and J ends, which lost 3 bases and 1 base, there was a span of 4 bases. Germline CDR1 is KGHSH and CDR2 is LQKENI. This CDR3 is built from 12 residues. CDR3 loop: CASSPTSYEQYF. CDR3 in DNA: TGTGCCAGCTCACCTACTTCCTACGAGCAGTACTTC.

The rearrangement uses TRBV5-4 and TRBJ2-1; TRBD2 matches 8 bases. V trimming: 0 bases; J trimming: 0 bases; junction bases outside the gene matches: 11. CDR3 length equals 19 residues. CDR1 is SGHNT, CDR2 YYREEE, per germline (reference sequence). CDR3 in amino acids: CASSLVFGLAGSSYNEQFF. The CDR3 region has the DNA TGTGCCAGCAGCTTGGTTTTTGGGCTAGCGGGTAGCTCCTACAATGAGCAGTTCTTC.